The 4 T cell receptor beta chains below all came from one sample that was sequenced in a study of T cell changes during pregnancy in multiple sclerosis. This table comes from immunoSEQ multiplex PCR, and its TCRdb copy is limited to in-frame clones, with some not included. The data contain tens of thousands of clones, 85% to 95% of them singletons. The starting material was peripheral blood, obtained in the first trimester of pregnancy. These receptors all stem from a female donor with multiple sclerosis, enrolled in a pregnancy study.

V is TRBV9 and J is TRBJ1-2; no clear D gene. This CDR3 is 15 amino acids long. V dropped 0 bases and J dropped 6 bases, with 15 bases sitting between them. The germline V gene encodes CDR1 SGDLS and CDR2 YYNGEE. The CDR3 DNA is TGTGCCAGCAGCGTAGTTTCGAGGGCGGGTGATGGCTACACCTTC. This codes for CASSVVSRAGDGYTF.

This clone was detected once. This chain connects TRBV4-3 to TRBJ2-5; D gene ambiguous. Germline V gene lookup returns CDR1 LGHNA and CDR2 YSLEER. The CDR3 covers 16 residues. V lost 0 bases to trimming and J lost 4 bases, with 15 bases between them. The CDR3 here is CASSQDPATGGETQYF. CDR3 sequence (DNA): TGCGCCAGCAGCCAAGATCCTGCAACGGGTGGAGAGACCCAGTACTTC.

The V gene is TRBV6-5, the J gene TRBJ1-5; no clear D gene. The V and J ends lost 4 bases and 4 bases respectively, with 5 bases between them. The CDR3 runs to 12 residues. Looked up from germline, CDR1 is MNHEY and CDR2 is SVGAGI. CDR3 sequence reads: CASSSLNQPQHF. DNA for the CDR3: TGTGCCAGCAGTTCCTTGAATCAGCCCCAGCATTTT.

A single count supports this clone. The chain links TRBV7-2 to TRBJ1-1; a weak D match, TRBD1 (5 bases). CDR3 length: 14 residues. Trimming cost V 5 bases and J 11 bases, with 21 bases left between them. The germline V gene has CDR1 SGHTA and CDR2 FQGNSA. The CDR3 bases are TGTGCCAGCAGCCCCAGGGTAGCGGCCTTGAGGGCTTTCTTT. Translation: CASSPRVAALRAFF.